The clone carrying this T cell receptor beta chain was found a few times. Its antigen remains unidentified. This sample is part of a study of T-cell memory formation after mild COVID-19. Regarding the study as a whole: Among contracting clones, CD4+ were mainly CM/EM and CD8+ enriched in EMRA. Nothing showed for sure that second-wave clones peaking on day 37 were SARS-CoV-2 specific. Some responding clones appeared in pre-infection memory, suggesting cross-reactive memory joined.

The CDR3 sequence is 14 residues long. Germline V gene sequence: CDR1 SGHRS, CDR2 YFSETQ. Trimming took off 3 bases at V and 3 bases at J, with 11 bases between the two ends. A single record per CDR3 protein comes from TCRdb applying MiXCR to the 5' RACE reads. The data hold approximately 500,000 distinct CDR3 sequences, with roughly 23% observed a single time. The rearrangement links TRBV5-1 to TRBJ2-3; no definite D call. Specimen: PBMCs or a T cell subset sorted from them (not recorded which). The source of this sequence is an adult woman who had mild COVID-19 (a few samples of this study predate the infection). Cell type and time point are not known. The DNA of the CDR3 is TGCGCCAGCAGCTCGGCTCATGCGACAGATACGCAGTATTTT. Translating gives CASSSAHATDTQYF.